The clone carrying this T cell receptor beta chain was seen at least ten times. These data come from a study of blood T cells in healthy people across ages. V lost 0 bases, J lost 0 bases, and 3 bases lay in between. The germline V gene encodes CDR1 SGHKS and CDR2 YYEKEE (reference sequence). The length of the CDR3 is 13 residues. It was with a sample-barcoded 5' primer and a J-beta primer mix that a second PCR of about 6 to 12 cycles was run. TCRdb re-called the 5' RACE reads through MiXCR, storing one row per CDR3 protein. The sample records about 720,000 distinct CDR3 sequences, about a fifth being singletons.

This chain connects TRBV5-5 to TRBJ2-5; D unclear. The source of this sequence is a man in his 70s in good health. What was sequenced was blood. Here the CDR3 reads CASSLVDQETQYF. The CDR3 region has the DNA TGTGCCAGCAGCTTGGTGGACCAAGAGACCCAGTACTTC.